Sequencing of this TCR beta chain was carried out in a study of T cell repertoires in cytomegalovirus infection (dated by TCRdb to the late 2010s). The study in broad terms: Donor HLA type was relevant to the analysis, because carriage of CMV infection together with the matching HLA type was indicated by public TCR beta signatures.

General findings and caveats noted by the study authors: Carriers of CMV infection plus the relevant HLA type were discriminated by the cumulative frequency of public TCR beta family members in the study cohort and in an independent approximately 360-donor cohort. The ex vivo response was dominated by HLA-C-restricted CMV-specific TCR beta clonotypes, which also provided the single most frequent clonotype in two of eight donors.

Of note for this clonotype: No antigen is known for it. Base-call qualities are not available, and no considerably larger clone is one nucleotide away.

The instrument was an Illumina HiSeq 1500. TCRdb reanalyzed the raw reads on its own, using fastp at Q25 for trimming and MiXCR for clone calling, and kept in-frame beta chains. Entries that share a CDR3 protein sequence are merged under the most common genes and DNA. The sample table shows approximately 250,000 distinct CDR3 sequences, and roughly 22% are seen once. The ten largest clonotypes hold 18% of the sample. CDR1 and CDR2 (DFQATT, SNEGSKA) derive from the germline V gene (reference sequence). V gives up 5 bases and J gives up 5 bases, and the segment between their germline ends measures 16 bases. Inclusive of the bounding cysteine and phenylalanine, the CDR3 is 15 residues long. Only the CDR3 DNA is retained, 45 bases long and in frame from the first base.

Source material: CD8+ T cells from PBMCs. This clonotype was sampled from a human donor in good health (CMV status not recorded). Some clones in this sample may be carry-over from other donors' samples. The chain joins TRBV20-1 to TRBJ1-6, with the D gene call left open. DNA sequence: TGCAGTGCTCACCCCGTGCAGGCCAATAATTCACCCCTCCACTTT. Translated, it gives CSAHPVQANNSPLHF.